Listed below are T cell receptor beta chains from one sample, sequenced in a study of T-cell reconstitution after alpha-beta-depleted transplantation in children. In TCRdb, the PCR reads were re-called with MiXCR into one record per CDR3 protein. This table holds 350,000 to 500,000 distinct CDR3 sequences, approximately 42% found once. This specimen was PBMCs, taken before TCRalphabeta/CD19-depleted stem cell transplant. The receptor set was obtained from a girl aged 2 to 9 with aplastic anemia, due to receive a stem cell transplant. Both conserved end residues are part of each CDR3. D genes are given only for firm matches. Size is omitted from some rows. Given values are once, few, many or a class for expanded clones.

TRBV15	TRBJ2-7	.	many	TGTGCCACCAGCAGAGATATACAGTACGAGCAGTACTTC	CATSRDIQYEQYF
TRBV18	TRBJ2-3	.	many	TGTGCCAGCTCACTACGACGGGACCAGGATACGCAGTATTTT	CASSLRRDQDTQYF
TRBV29-1	TRBJ1-2	.	.	TGCAGCGTTCGGGTCGATTTCAACTATGGCTACACCTTC	CSVRVDFNYGYTF
TRBV28	TRBJ2-5	TRBD2	.	TGTGCCAGCTCCAACCGGAGGAGGCGGGAGAAGGGGACCCAGTACTTC	CASSNRRRREKGTQYF
TRBV20-1	TRBJ2-7	.	few	TGCAGTGCCCAAAGTGTCGGGTTGAGCTCCTACGAGCAGTACTTC	CSAQSVGLSSYEQYF
TRBV10-3	TRBJ2-7	.	many	TGTGCCATCAGTACTAATTACGAGCAGTACTTC	CAISTNYEQYF
TRBV28	TRBJ1-5	.	few	TGTGCCAGCCTCCCTGGGGGGAGGGGTGACAATCAGCCCCAGCATTTT	CASLPGGRGDNQPQHF
TRBV29-1	TRBJ1-1	.	few	TGCAGCGCCGGACAGACGAACACTGAAGCTTTCTTT	CSAGQTNTEAFF
TRBV7-9	TRBJ2-7	.	.	TGTGCCAGCAGCTTAACATTGGACAGTAACCTGTTC	CASSLTLDSNLF
TRBV5-1	TRBJ2-7	.	.	TGCGCCAGCAGCCCGGCCGGGACCACTAACTACGAGCAGTACTTC	CASSPAGTTNYEQYF
TRBV20-1	TRBJ2-7	.	.	TGCAGTGCTAGCCCAGGGGGAGGAACCGACGAGCAGTACTTC	CSASPGGGTDEQYF
TRBV7-2	TRBJ2-3	.	.	TGTGCCAGCAGCTTAGGGGGGTTTCGAGATACGCAGTATTTT	CASSLGGFRDTQYF
TRBV7-3	TRBJ1-1	.	.	TGTGCCAGCAGCTTAATCGGTCAGGGCACTGAAGCTTTCTTT	CASSLIGQGTEAFF
TRBV9	TRBJ2-7	.	many	TGTGCCAGCAGCTCTAGTGACTTTTCCTACGAGCAGTACTTC	CASSSSDFSYEQYF
TRBV5-1	TRBJ1-1	TRBD1	few	TGCGCCAGCAGCTTGGGGGGACAGGGGTTGGATGAAGCTTTCTTT	CASSLGGQGLDEAFF
TRBV20-1	TRBJ1-5	TRBD1	.	TGCAGTGCTATCATCACCAGGGGGCGCGGTCAGCCCCAGCATTTT	CSAIITRGRGQPQHF
TRBV11-2	TRBJ1-1	.	.	TGTGCCAGCAGCTCCCCCCCGGGACACCTCCCTCGGGGCACTGAAGCTTTCTTT	CASSSPPGHLPRGTEAFF
TRBV5-5	TRBJ2-3	.	.	TGTGCCAGCAGCCATCGATCGCCAGATACGCAGTATTTT	CASSHRSPDTQYF
TRBV7-8	TRBJ2-1	TRBD2	.	TGTGCCAGCAGCTTAGGGCCGGGACTAGCGGATCTACCGACCCCAAATGAGCAGTTCTTC	CASSLGPGLADLPTPNEQFF
TRBV15	TRBJ2-1	TRBD2	.	TGTGCCACCAGCAGAGTCCTAGCGGGGGCCTTGCGGGATGAGCAGTTCTTC	CATSRVLAGALRDEQFF
TRBV20-1	TRBJ2-5	TRBD1	few	TGCAGTGCTAGGCCCTCGGGCAGGGGGCTGGAGACCCAGTACTTC	CSARPSGRGLETQYF
TRBV4-1	TRBJ1-4	.	many	TGCGCCAGCAGCCTGAGGGGGGAAAAACTGTTTTTT	CASSLRGEKLFF
TRBV20-1	TRBJ2-6	.	many	TGCAGTGCTAGTCCAGGCTCTGGGGCCAACGTCCTGACTTTC	CSASPGSGANVLTF
TRBV7-9	TRBJ1-1	.	.	TGTGCCAGCAGTAAAGGGCAAGCCGCTGAAGCTTTCTTT	CASSKGQAAEAFF
TRBV20-1	TRBJ2-5	.	once	TGCAGTCGTCAGGGTCAGGAGACCCAGTACTTC	CSRQGQETQYF
TRBV30	TRBJ2-1	.	once	TGTGCCGGTAGCGTAGCCTACAATGAGCAGTTCTTC	CAGSVAYNEQFF
TRBV20-1	TRBJ1-2	TRBD1	.	TGCAGTGCTAGAGATCTGTATGACAGGGGGAAGTTTTCTAACTATGGCTACACCTTC	CSARDLYDRGKFSNYGYTF
TRBV5-1	TRBJ2-5	TRBD1	.	TGCGCCAGCAGCCCGGGACAGGTGGCCGAGGATCAAGAGACCCAGTACTTC	CASSPGQVAEDQETQYF
TRBV5-1	TRBJ1-2	.	.	TGCGCCAGCAGCTTGGACAGGTCCCGCTACACCTTC	CASSLDRSRYTF
TRBV20-1	TRBJ1-1	.	few	TGCAGTGCTAGTCTTGGTCCCACTGAAGCTTTCTTT	CSASLGPTEAFF
TRBV2	TRBJ2-7	TRBD1	.	TGTGCCAGCAGGGTGACAGGGCCACCCTACGAGCAGTACTTC	CASRVTGPPYEQYF
TRBV9	TRBJ1-2	TRBD1	.	TGTGCCAGCAGCTTGCGGACAGGGTACGGCTACACCTTC	CASSLRTGYGYTF
TRBV5-1	TRBJ2-3	TRBD2	many	TGCGCCAGCAGCTTGGTCCTAGCGGCGGGGGATACGCAGTATTTT	CASSLVLAAGDTQYF
TRBV20-1	TRBJ2-1	TRBD2	.	TGCAGTGCTAGACCGACTAGCGGGGGCTATGAGCAGTTCTTC	CSARPTSGGYEQFF
TRBV7-2	TRBJ2-7	.	many	TGTGCCAGCAGCTTAACCCAGGGACTCTACGAGCAGTACTTC	CASSLTQGLYEQYF
TRBV5-5	TRBJ1-5	.	.	TGTGCCAGCAGCGGGACGGACAGCCCTTATAGCAATCAGCCCCAGCATTTT	CASSGTDSPYSNQPQHF
TRBV4-1	TRBJ1-4	.	many	TGCGCCAGCAGACGACAGGAGGGGGAAAAACTGTTTTTT	CASRRQEGEKLFF
TRBV3-1	TRBJ2-1	.	.	TGTGCCAGCAGCCAAGTGCTTAGCGTCGGCTCCTACAATGAGCAGTTCTTC	CASSQVLSVGSYNEQFF
TRBV6-1	TRBJ1-2	TRBD1	once	TGTGCCAGCAGTAATTTCAGGGGGCCGCTCTATGGCTACACCTTC	CASSNFRGPLYGYTF
TRBV11-2	TRBJ2-1	.	.	TGTGCCAGCTGCTTACTCACCCCAGGGGCGGGTGGGCCGTTGAATGAGCAGTTCTTC	CASCLLTPGAGGPLNEQFF
TRBV7-8	TRBJ1-2	TRBD1	.	TGTGCCAGCAGCGGGCAGGGGGCGTTGGGTGGCTACACCTTC	CASSGQGALGGYTF